Presented here are 27 T cell receptor beta chains from one specimen sequenced in a study of identical twins. From the 5' RACE reads, TCRdb called clonotypes with MiXCR, one entry per CDR3 protein. The sample carries 420,000 or so distinct CDR3 sequences, roughly 20% recorded once. Sequencing used naive T cells sorted from blood. These receptors were taken from a man aged 45-65 years in good health.

The genes are TRBV30 and TRBJ2-7; 7 bases align to TRBD1. The CDR3 is made up of 14 amino acids. CDR1 and CDR2 (germline): GTSNPN, SVGIG (reference sequence). V trimming: 2 bases; J trimming: 0 bases; junction bases outside the gene matches: 4. The CDR3 is CAWSWGTASYEQYF. The CDR3 DNA is TGTGCCTGGAGTTGGGGGACAGCCTCCTACGAGCAGTACTTC.

The chain carries TRBV7-9 and TRBJ1-2; 7 bases match TRBD1. Germline assignment: CDR1 SEHNR and CDR2 FQNEAQ (reference sequence). V trimming: 5 bases; J trimming: 7 bases; junction bases outside the gene matches: 10. The CDR3 sequence is 14 residues long. The CDR3 coding sequence is TGTGCCAGCAGCCCTACAGGGGTGGGGTCTGGCTACACCTTC. This gives the protein CASSPTGVGSGYTF.

V is TRBV20-1 and J is TRBJ2-1, with 9 bases that match TRBD2. With V trimmed by 4 bases and J by 2 bases, 3 bases remained unmatched. The CDR3 is 14 residues long. Germline CDR1 and CDR2: DFQATT and SNEGSKA (reference sequence). CDR3: CSATIAGAYNEQFF. CDR3 in DNA: TGCAGTGCTACTATAGCGGGAGCCTACAATGAGCAGTTCTTC.

A single count supports this clonotype. The rearrangement joins TRBV6-2 or TRBV6-3 to TRBJ2-2; TRBD2 matches at 10 bases. The CDR3 covers 18 residues. V was pared by 6 bases and J by 1 base, with 11 bases of the junction left unmatched. Germline CDR1 and CDR2: MNHEY and SVGEGT. For the CDR3, the DNA is TGTGCCAGCAGCCAAACTAGCGGGGTCTCAAGGAACACCGGGGAGCTGTTTTTT. Its translation: CASSQTSGVSRNTGELFF.

The sample holds a few counts of this clonotype. The rearrangement uses TRBV7-8 and TRBJ1-5; weak D call: TRBD1 (6 bases). Trimming cost V 0 bases and J 3 bases, with 9 bases left between them. CDR1 and CDR2 from the germline V gene are SGHVS and FQNEAQ. CDR3 length: 15 amino acids. The chain's CDR3 is CASSLAGGLNQPQHF. CDR3 bases: TGTGCCAGCAGCTTAGCTGGGGGCCTCAATCAGCCCCAGCATTTT.

In this sample, this clonotype turned up a few times. The chain recombines TRBV7-9 with TRBJ2-2; D is unresolved. Germline CDR1 and CDR2: SEHNR and FQNEAQ (reference sequence). V shed 9 bases and J shed 7 bases, with 9 bases lying between them. This CDR3 is 11 amino acids long. The DNA for the CDR3 is TGTGCCAGTAAAGGCGGCGGGGAGCTGTTTTTT. Protein: CASKGGGELFF.

There are many counts of this clonotype. The chain links TRBV5-1 to TRBJ2-7; no reliable D call. V lost 2 bases and J 2 bases, leaving 11 bases between the germline ends. The CDR3 covers 14 residues. Germline CDR1 SGHRS, CDR2 YFSETQ. The CDR3 sequence is CASSFLLLPYEQYF. DNA for the CDR3: TGCGCCAGCAGCTTCCTCCTCCTTCCCTACGAGCAGTACTTC.

This chain connects TRBV4-1 to TRBJ2-2; the match to TRBD1 covers 7 bases. Germline CDR1 and CDR2: MGHRA and YSYEKL. This CDR3 is built from 14 residues. The junction had 2 bases not matched to a gene; V was cut back by 6 bases and J by 1 base. CDR3 loop: CASRGQLNTGELFF. The CDR3 coding sequence is TGCGCCAGCAGGGGACAGCTGAACACCGGGGAGCTGTTTTTT.

This chain joins TRBV2 and TRBJ1-6; no reliable D call. The CDR3 is 12 residues long. V was trimmed by 6 bases and J by 4 bases, leaving 4 bases between them. In germline, CDR1 is SNHLY, CDR2 FYNNEI. CDR3 region: CASRIYNSPLHF. In nucleotides, the CDR3 is TGTGCCAGCAGGATTTATAATTCACCCCTCCACTTT. Full variable domain (missing parts from reference TRBV2 and TRBJ1-6): EPEVTQTPSHQVTQMGQEVILRCVPISNHLYFYWYRQILGQKVEFLVSFYNNEISEKSEIFDDQFSVERPDGSNFTLKIRSTKLEDSAMYFCASRIYNSPLHFGNGTRLTVT.

This clonotype was counted between two and nine times. The junction does not match germline at one end; this may be a read error. The chain recombines TRBV7-7 with TRBJ2-1, with TRBD2 matching 9 bases. The germline V gene encodes CDR1 SSHAT and CDR2 FNYEAQ (reference sequence). This CDR3 spans 16 amino acids. The CDR3 protein is CASSLASAGGYNEQFF. DNA for the CDR3: TGTGCTAGCAGCTTGGCGAGCGCGGGGGGGTACAATGAGCAGTTCTTC.

The chain links TRBV28 to TRBJ2-1; the D gene is possibly TRBD1 (7 bases). The CDR3 totals 14 residues. Germline V gives CDR1 MDHEN, CDR2 SYDVKM. V was trimmed by 2 bases and J by 8 bases, leaving 13 bases between them. The CDR3 sequence: CASSLTAGGHEQFF. In DNA, the CDR3 is TGTGCCAGCAGTTTAACGGCAGGGGGGCATGAGCAGTTCTTC.

This clonotype was seen only a few times. The chain joins TRBV6-1 to TRBJ2-2, with unresolved D. CDR1 is MNHNS and CDR2 is SASEGT in the germline V gene. The V gene lost 6 bases and the J gene lost 9 bases, with 17 bases spanning the gap. The CDR3 covers 14 residues. The CDR3 DNA reads as TGTGCCAGCAGCCGCTCCAGGCCGCCGAGGGAGCTGTTTTTT. It is translated as CASSRSRPPRELFF.

This clonotype was observed at least ten times. V and J are TRBV6-2 or TRBV6-3 and TRBJ1-5, with D maybe TRBD1 (5 bases). The CDR3 totals 15 residues. The ends were cut back, 1 base at V and 0 bases at J, with 7 bases in the middle. CDR1 and CDR2 (germline): MNHEY, SVGEGT. The CDR3 DNA reads as TGTGCCAGCAGTTACTGGGGCAGTAGCAATCAGCCCCAGCATTTT. Amino acids: CASSYWGSSNQPQHF.

In this sample, this clonotype turned up many times. The J gene is TRBJ2-2, the V gene TRBV12-3 or TRBV12-4; tentative D call: TRBD2 (6 bases). V was cut by 5 bases and J by 4 bases, with 14 bases left in between. The CDR3 is 15 residues long. CDR3 nucleotide sequence: TGTGCCAGCAGTCCCAGGAATAGCGGCACCGGGGAGCTGTTTTTT. This translates into CASSPRNSGTGELFF.

Many counts were recorded for this clonotype. The chain is built from TRBV27 and TRBJ2-3, with a weak D call TRBD1 (6 bases). V dropped 4 bases and J dropped 0 bases, with 20 bases sitting between them. The CDR3 length is 18 residues. Germline loops: CDR1 MNHEY, CDR2 SMNVEV (reference sequence). The CDR3 reads CASSSSIGQTRSTDTQYF. The DNA of the CDR3 is TGTGCCAGCAGTTCATCGATCGGACAGACCCGAAGCACAGATACGCAGTATTTT.

This clonotype was seen repeatedly, ten times or more. The CDR3 region is CASSLGVNEQFF. CDR3 nucleotide sequence: TGTGCCAGCAGTTTAGGCGTCAATGAGCAGTTCTTC. The chain joins TRBV28 to TRBJ2-1, with D unclear. Trimming cost V 2 bases and J 6 bases, with 5 bases left between them. The CDR3 is 12 residues long. From germline, CDR1 is MDHEN and CDR2 SYDVKM.

There are a few counts of this clonotype. The chain joins TRBV18 to TRBJ2-7; 7 bases are a match to TRBD1. Losses at the gene ends were 2 bases for V and 7 bases for J; bases not matched to a gene: 11. Germline CDR1 reads KGHSH; CDR2 reads LQKENI. CDR3 length: 15 residues. The CDR3 protein is CASSPGTASLREQYF. CDR3 DNA sequence: TGTGCCAGCTCACCAGGGACAGCGAGCTTGAGGGAGCAGTACTTC.

CDR3 amino acids: CASSQMDVYSSGANVLTF. DNA of the CDR3: TGCGCCAGCAGCCAAATGGACGTCTACTCCTCTGGGGCCAACGTCCTGACTTTC. The gene calls are TRBV4-3 and TRBJ2-6, with D hard to call. Deletions cut 2 bases from V and 0 bases from J, with 14 bases between. The CDR3 is 18 amino acids. The V gene's germline CDR1 is LGHNA and CDR2 YSLEER.

This clonotype was found a few times. The chain uses TRBV6-5 and TRBJ2-1, with 7 bases matching TRBD2. Germline CDR1 reads MNHEY; CDR2 reads SVGAGI. CDR3 length: 14 residues. J lost 4 bases, V lost 3 bases, and 3 bases had no gene match. The chain's CDR3 is CASSYGLGYNEQFF. The CDR3 DNA sequence: TGTGCCAGCAGTTATGGACTAGGTTACAATGAGCAGTTCTTC.

Many counts were recorded for this clonotype. This sequence joins TRBV20-1 and TRBJ2-1; the match to TRBD2 covers 7 bases. CDR3 length equals 15 residues. CDR1 DFQATT and CDR2 SNEGSKA come from the germline V gene (reference sequence). Unmatched junction bases numbered 11, after V lost 4 bases and J lost 5 bases. The CDR3 is CSATVGSGPNNEQFF. As DNA, the CDR3 is TGCAGTGCTACAGTCGGTAGCGGGCCGAACAATGAGCAGTTCTTC.

This clonotype has just a few counts. This chain uses TRBV11-2 with TRBJ2-3; D might be TRBD2 (6 bases). From germline, CDR1 is SGHAT and CDR2 FQNNGV. Deletions cut 5 bases from V and 6 bases from J, with 21 bases between. The length of the CDR3 is 16 residues. The CDR3 DNA sequence: TGTGCCAGCAGCCCCCGGGGGTTGGGGAGGAAGGATACGCAGTATTTT. The encoded protein is CASSPRGLGRKDTQYF.

The V and J genes are TRBV20-1 and TRBJ2-5; 9 positions agree with TRBD1. CDR3 size: 14 residues. Unmatched junction bases numbered 9, after V lost 7 bases and J lost 3 bases. Looked up from germline, CDR1 is DFQATT and CDR2 is SNEGSKA (reference sequence). The CDR3 here is CSEQLGDREETQYF. The CDR3 DNA is TGCAGTGAACAGTTGGGGGACAGGGAAGAGACCCAGTACTTC.

This clonotype was seen ten or more times. This chain joins TRBV11-2 and TRBJ1-1; 7 nucleotides agree with TRBD1. The junction had 9 bases not matched to a gene; V was cut back by 2 bases and J by 0 bases. The germline V gene has CDR1 SGHAT and CDR2 FQNNGV. The CDR3 runs to 17 residues. In DNA, the CDR3 is TGTGCCAGCAGCTTATTTGCAAAGACAGGGATGAACACTGAAGCTTTCTTT. This gives the protein CASSLFAKTGMNTEAFF.

The chain carries TRBV7-9 and TRBJ2-1; TRBD1 matches 12 bases. CDR3 length equals 17 residues. The germline gives CDR1 SEHNR, CDR2 FQNEAQ (reference sequence). V was pared by 1 base and J by 6 bases, with 7 bases of the junction left unmatched. For the CDR3, the DNA is TGTGCCAGCAGCTTAGTACCGGGACAGGGGGCGCGCAATGAGCAGTTCTTC. Translation gives CASSLVPGQGARNEQFF.

V gene TRBV6-2 or TRBV6-3 combines with J gene TRBJ2-1; D gene uncertain. V was cut by 2 bases and J by 5 bases, with 13 bases left in between. CDR3 length: 15 residues. Germline V gives CDR1 MNHEY, CDR2 SVGEGT. In DNA form, the CDR3 reads TGTGCCAGCAGTTACAGGCTCAACCTTAACAATGAGCAGTTCTTC. Translating it yields CASSYRLNLNNEQFF.

The chain carries TRBV15 and TRBJ2-2, with D perhaps TRBD1 (6 bases). This CDR3 comprises 16 residues. Trimming cost V 3 bases and J 0 bases, with 11 bases left between them. Germline V lookup: CDR1 LNHNV, CDR2 YYDKDF (reference sequence). DNA of the CDR3: TGTGCCACCAGCAGGGACAGTTTCCCGAACACCGGGGAGCTGTTTTTT. This codes for CATSRDSFPNTGELFF.

The chain joins TRBV20-1 to TRBJ1-4; TRBD1 is a possible D gene (6 bases). Germline V gene sequence: CDR1 DFQATT, CDR2 SNEGSKA (reference sequence). This CDR3 contains 13 residues. Trimming removed 5 bases at V and 2 bases at J, with 9 bases between. The CDR3 nucleotides are TGCAGTGCTTCAGGGGTGACTAATGAAAAACTGTTTTTT. Encoded protein: CSASGVTNEKLFF.